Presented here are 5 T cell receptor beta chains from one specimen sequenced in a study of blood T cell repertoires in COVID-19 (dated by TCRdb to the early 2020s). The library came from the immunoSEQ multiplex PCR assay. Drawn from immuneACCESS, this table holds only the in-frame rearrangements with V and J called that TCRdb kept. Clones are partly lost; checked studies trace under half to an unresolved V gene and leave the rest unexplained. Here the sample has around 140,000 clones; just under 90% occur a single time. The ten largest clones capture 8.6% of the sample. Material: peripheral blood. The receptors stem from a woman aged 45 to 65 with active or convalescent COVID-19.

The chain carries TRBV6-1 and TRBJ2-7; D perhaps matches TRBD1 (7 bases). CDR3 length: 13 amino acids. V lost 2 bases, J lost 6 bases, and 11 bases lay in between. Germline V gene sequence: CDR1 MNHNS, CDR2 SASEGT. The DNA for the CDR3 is TGTGCCAGCAGTGAAACGCAGGGGGGCGAGCAGTACTTC. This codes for CASSETQGGEQYF.

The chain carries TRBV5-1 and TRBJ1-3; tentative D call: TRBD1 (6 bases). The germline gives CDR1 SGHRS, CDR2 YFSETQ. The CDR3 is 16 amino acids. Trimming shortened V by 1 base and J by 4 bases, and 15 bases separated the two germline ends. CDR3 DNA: TGCGCCAGCAGCTTGCAGGGGCCCGGAGAAGGAAACACCATATATTTT. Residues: CASSLQGPGEGNTIYF.

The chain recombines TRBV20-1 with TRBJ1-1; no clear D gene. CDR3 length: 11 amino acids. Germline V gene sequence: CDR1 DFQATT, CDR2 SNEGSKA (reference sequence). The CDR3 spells CTYTPTAEAFF. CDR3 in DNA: TGCACCTACACCCCCACAGCTGAAGCTTTCTTT.

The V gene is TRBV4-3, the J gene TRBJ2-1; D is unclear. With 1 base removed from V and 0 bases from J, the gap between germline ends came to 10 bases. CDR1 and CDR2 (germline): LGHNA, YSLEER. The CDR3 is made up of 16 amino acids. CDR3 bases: TGCGCCAGCAGCCAAGTATTGGCTAGCTCCTACAATGAGCAGTTCTTC. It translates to CASSQVLASSYNEQFF.

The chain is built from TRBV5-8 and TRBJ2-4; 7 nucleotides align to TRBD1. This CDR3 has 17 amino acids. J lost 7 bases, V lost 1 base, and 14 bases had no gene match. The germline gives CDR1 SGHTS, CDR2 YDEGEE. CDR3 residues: CASSLPRFTGVENIQYF. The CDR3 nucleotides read TGTGCCAGCAGCTTGCCCCGTTTCACAGGGGTGGAGAACATTCAGTACTTC.